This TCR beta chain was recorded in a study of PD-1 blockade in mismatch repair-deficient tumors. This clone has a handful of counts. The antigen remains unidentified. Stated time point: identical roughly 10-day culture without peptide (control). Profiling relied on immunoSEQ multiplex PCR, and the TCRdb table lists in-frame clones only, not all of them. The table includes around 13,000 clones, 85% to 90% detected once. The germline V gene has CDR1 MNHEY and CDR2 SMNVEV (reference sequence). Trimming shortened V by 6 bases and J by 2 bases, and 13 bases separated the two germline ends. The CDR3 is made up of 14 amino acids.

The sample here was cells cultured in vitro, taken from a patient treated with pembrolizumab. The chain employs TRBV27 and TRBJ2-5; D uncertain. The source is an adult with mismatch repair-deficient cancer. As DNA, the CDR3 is TGTGCCAGCAGCCCCGCAGGCGTGCAAGAGACCCAGTACTTC. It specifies CASSPAGVQETQYF.